This T cell receptor beta chain emerged from a study of identical twins. The CDR3 is 13 amino acids. TCRdb reprocessed the 5' RACE reads with MiXCR, giving one entry per CDR3 protein. The sample lists around 1.7 million distinct CDR3 sequences, more than 30% occurring once. This clonotype was seen repeatedly, ten times or more. Its antigen is still unknown. Study-level points and caveats: Within beta out-of-frame sequences, the excess sharing observed between twins was weaker.

Sample: cord blood. This sequence joins TRBV21-1 and TRBJ2-5; the table assigns TRBD1, which was not confirmed against the DNA. TRBV21-1 is deemed a pseudogene. This TCR derives from a newborn girl in good health. CDR3 protein: CASKQPLKGTQYF. CDR3 nucleotide sequence: TGTGCCAGCAAACAACCCCTTAAAGGGACCCAGTACTTC.